This T cell receptor (beta chain) stems from a study of cytotoxic CD8 clonotypes in ibrutinib-treated CLL. The CDR3 sequence is 14 residues long. The V gene's germline CDR1 is SGHTA and CDR2 FQGNSA. The J segment lost 3 bases and the V segment lost 5 bases, leaving 3 bases of the junction unmatched. General study points: Sampling times differed between sustained-remission and progressing patients.

Measured with immunoSEQ multiplex PCR; TCRdb has only the in-frame clones, and not every one. The sample includes over 250,000 clones, approximately 79% seen only once; the top ten take about 5.3%. As to this clone: The antigen is unknown.

This rearrangement joins TRBV7-2 to TRBJ2-7, with TRBD2 identical over 11 bases. The specimen comprised PBMCs, sampled at disease progression, from a patient treated with ibrutinib. The sequence was obtained from a human donor with chronic lymphocytic leukemia. The CDR3 DNA is TGTGCCAGCAGCATCGGACTAGCGGGCTACGAGCAGTACTTC. Translating gives CASSIGLAGYEQYF.